The present TCR beta chain was sequenced within a study of cytomegalovirus exposure and HLA in healthy donors. Regarding the study as a whole: Upon later analysis, TCR association rates were observed to vary by HLA locus, being highest for DRB1 and lowest for HLA-C. Clonal expansion was found to be greater in HLA-associated TCR beta chains than in equally common others in a later analysis.

With regard to this clone: As yet, its antigen is unknown.

V was shortened by 0 bases and J by 0 bases, with 9 bases between the two germline ends. The CDR3 totals 16 residues. Germline assignment: CDR1 SGHRS and CDR2 YFSETQ. 60 Vbeta and 13 Jbeta primers were used in PCR. The authors' processing: Roughly 80 million unique TCR beta chains, 10 million to 14 million shared, were counted in a later analysis. Method: immunoSEQ multiplex PCR; TCRdb's copy keeps in-frame clones and lacks some. V, J and clone size reflect that table, while D and trimming were determined from the DNA. This table has about 130,000 clones, roughly 79% appearing once. Healthy bone marrow donors made up the donor group.

V is TRBV5-1 and J is TRBJ1-4; no reliable D call. The specimen sequenced was PBMCs. The receptor's source is a woman aged 40-49 years in good health and CMV-seronegative. The CDR3 region is CASSLGSLATNEKLFF. The CDR3 nucleotides are TGCGCCAGCAGCTTGGGCAGTCTAGCAACTAATGAAAAACTGTTTTTT.